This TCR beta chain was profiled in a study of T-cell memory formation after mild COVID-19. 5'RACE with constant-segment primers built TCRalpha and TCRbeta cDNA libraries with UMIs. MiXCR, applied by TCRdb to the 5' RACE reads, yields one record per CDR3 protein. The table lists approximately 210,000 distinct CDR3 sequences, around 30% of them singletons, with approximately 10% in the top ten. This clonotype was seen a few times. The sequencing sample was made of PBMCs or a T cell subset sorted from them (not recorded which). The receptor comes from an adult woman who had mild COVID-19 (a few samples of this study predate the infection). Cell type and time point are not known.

The CDR3 sequence is CAISESERGVPTGELFF. For the CDR3, the DNA is TGTGCCATCAGTGAGTCGGAGCGGGGGGTCCCAACCGGGGAGCTGTTTTTT. The chain couples TRBV10-3 to TRBJ2-2; TRBD2 matches at 9 bases. V lost 0 bases, J lost 5 bases, and 7 bases stayed unmatched. The germline CDR1 and CDR2 sequences are ENHRY and SYGVKD. The CDR3 covers 17 residues.